The TCR beta chain described here comes from a study of T cell responses to AZD1222 COVID-19 vaccine. TCRdb's table, derived via immunoSEQ multiplex PCR, lists solely in-frame clones and lacks some. The sample yields 90,000 to 150,000 clones, more than 85% seen once. V lost 10 bases to trimming and J lost 2 bases, with 10 bases between them. The CDR3 runs to 12 residues. Germline CDR1 SNHLY, CDR2 FYNNEI. The receptor was isolated from an adult who received the AZD1222 COVID-19 vaccine. Sequencing used peripheral blood, obtained 28 days after the second AZD1222 dose. V and J are TRBV2 and TRBJ2-3, with unresolved D. The CDR3 region has the DNA TGTGCCACTCCGGGTTACACAGATACGCAGTATTTT. Amino acid sequence: CATPGYTDTQYF.